This T cell receptor (beta chain) was obtained from a study of cytomegalovirus exposure and HLA in healthy donors. The study ran its PCR with 60 Vbeta and 13 Jbeta primers. Only in-frame clones appear in the TCRdb table, and some are missing; sequencing was by immunoSEQ multiplex PCR. The data show under 150,000 clones, about 80% seen once. This CDR3 is built from 15 residues. Germline assignment: CDR1 MNHEY and CDR2 SMNVEV (reference sequence). With 3 bases removed from V and 2 bases from J, the gap between germline ends came to 13 bases. This receptor was obtained from a man aged 30 to 45 in good health and CMV-seronegative. Sequencing was performed on PBMCs. The rearrangement links TRBV27 to TRBJ2-5; D call uncertain. CDR3 loop: CASSFGGGSQETQYF. The CDR3 nucleotides read TGTGCCAGCAGTTTCGGCGGCGGCAGTCAAGAGACCCAGTACTTC.